This T cell receptor beta chain derives from a study of blood T cell repertoires in COVID-19. The table came from immunoSEQ multiplex PCR; TCRdb's copy has only in-frame clones and leaves some out. Altogether about 210,000 clones are present, around 90% being singletons, with the ten largest covering more than 1.5%. With 3 bases removed from V and 6 bases from J, the gap between germline ends came to 13 bases. CDR1 is DFQATT, CDR2 SNEGSKA, per germline (reference sequence). The CDR3 contains 13 residues. This TCR came from a man aged 65 to 85 with acute or convalescent COVID-19. The chain employs TRBV20-1 and TRBJ2-3, with TRBD2 as a possible D gene (5 bases). Material: peripheral blood. The CDR3 spells CSASTGTVDTQYF. The CDR3 region has the DNA TGCAGTGCTAGTACGGGAACAGTGGATACGCAGTATTTT.